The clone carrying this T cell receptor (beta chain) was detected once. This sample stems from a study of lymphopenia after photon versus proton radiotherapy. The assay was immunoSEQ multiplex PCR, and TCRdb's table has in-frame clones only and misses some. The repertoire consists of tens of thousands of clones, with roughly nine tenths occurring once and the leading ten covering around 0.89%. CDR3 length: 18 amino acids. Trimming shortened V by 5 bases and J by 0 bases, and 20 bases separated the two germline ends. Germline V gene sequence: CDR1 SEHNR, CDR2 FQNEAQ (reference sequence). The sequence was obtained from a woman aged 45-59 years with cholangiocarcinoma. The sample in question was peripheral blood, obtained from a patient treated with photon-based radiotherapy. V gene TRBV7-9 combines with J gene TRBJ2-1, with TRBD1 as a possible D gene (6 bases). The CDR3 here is CASSPPLQGPISYNEQFF. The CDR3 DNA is TGTGCCAGCAGCCCCCCTCTACAGGGCCCCATCTCCTACAATGAGCAGTTCTTC.